These 3 T cell receptor beta chains were all obtained from the same sample, sequenced in a study of cytomegalovirus exposure and HLA in healthy donors. The PCR used 60 Vbeta and 13 Jbeta primers. Only in-frame clones appear in the TCRdb table, and some are missing; sequencing was by immunoSEQ multiplex PCR. Of under 150,000 clones listed, roughly four fifths were seen once; the top ten hold 5.5% to 7%. What was sequenced was PBMCs. All receptors come from a woman aged 40 to 49 in good health and CMV-seropositive.

The V call is TRBV18, the J call TRBJ1-1; D is perhaps TRBD1 (6 bases). There are 15 residues in the CDR3. The V end lost 3 bases, the J end lost 2 bases, and 13 bases lay between the germline ends. Germline CDR1 and CDR2: KGHSH and LQKENI. Here the CDR3 reads CASSPGGGPNTEAFF. CDR3 nucleotide sequence: TGTGCCAGCTCACCGGGGGGGGGCCCTAACACTGAAGCTTTCTTT.

The rearrangement joins TRBV27 to TRBJ1-1, with D maybe TRBD1 (6 bases). CDR1 and CDR2 from the germline V gene are MNHEY and SMNVEV (reference sequence). The CDR3 is made up of 16 amino acids. V gave up 6 bases and J gave up 0 bases, with 17 bases separating them. The CDR3 is CASRRVRGGLNTEAFF. The CDR3 DNA reads TGTGCCAGCAGAAGGGTGAGGGGGGGCCTGAACACTGAAGCTTTCTTT.

V is TRBV6-6 and J is TRBJ2-7, with a possible D match to TRBD1 (5 bases). This CDR3 has 13 amino acids. V dropped 2 bases and J dropped 3 bases, with 8 bases sitting between them. Per germline, CDR1 MNHNY and CDR2 SVGAGI (reference sequence). This chain's CDR3 is CASSYRGRYEQYF. The CDR3 coding sequence is TGTGCCAGCAGTTACAGGGGCCGCTACGAGCAGTACTTC.